Sequencing of this TCR beta chain was carried out in a study of beta chain features in type 1 diabetes. The study, taken as a whole, reports: TCRB repertoires of naive, central memory and Treg cells appeared more similar among patients than among healthy donors.

cDNA synthesis used the whole RNA isolate, giving expressed TCRB sequences. An average about 3.6 million reads came from naive, central memory and regulatory T cell samples. Only in-frame clones appear in the TCRdb table, and some are missing; sequencing was by immunoSEQ multiplex PCR. The table records about 40,000 clones, about 52% of them present only once. This clone has just a few counts. Its antigen is not known. This sequence originates from a woman aged 18-30 years in good health. Source material: central memory CD4+ T cells from blood.

CDR3 residues: CASSYPTGTADTQYF. CDR3 bases: TGTGCCAGCAGTTACCCGACAGGGACCGCAGATACGCAGTATTTT. The chain uses TRBV6-6 and TRBJ2-3; 7 nucleotides agree with TRBD1. V was pared by 2 bases and J by 4 bases, with 6 bases of the junction left unmatched. The CDR3 loop spans 15 amino acids. The germline gives CDR1 MNHNY, CDR2 SVGAGI (reference sequence).